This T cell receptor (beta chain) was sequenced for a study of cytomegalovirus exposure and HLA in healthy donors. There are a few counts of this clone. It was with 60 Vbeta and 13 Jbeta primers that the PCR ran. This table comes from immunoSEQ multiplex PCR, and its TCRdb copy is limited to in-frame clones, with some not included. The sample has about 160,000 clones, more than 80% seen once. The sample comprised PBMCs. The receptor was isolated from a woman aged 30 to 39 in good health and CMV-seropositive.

The CDR3 loop is CSIVGQLNTEAFF. The CDR3 coding sequence is TGCAGCATTGTGGGACAGTTGAACACTGAAGCTTTCTTT. V is TRBV29-1 and J is TRBJ1-1; 7 bases match TRBD1. Germline V gives CDR1 SQVTM, CDR2 ANQGSEA. Trimming removed 8 bases from V and 0 bases from J; junction bases left unmatched: 6. The CDR3 sequence is 13 residues long.